The rows below give T cell receptor beta chains drawn from one sample of a study of CD8 T cells in ankylosing spondylitis. TCRdb fed the 5' RACE reads into MiXCR, producing one record per CDR3 protein. The profile shows approximately 150,000 distinct CDR3 sequences, under 35% of them singletons. The sequenced sample was synovial fluid, either unsorted or a sorted T cell fraction (not recorded which). These receptors were collected from a male donor with ankylosing spondylitis. Both conserved end residues are part of each CDR3. A D gene is named only where the DNA matches it firmly. The size field is filled for only some rows; it gives once, few, many or a size class.

cdr3_aa: CASSPPWTGGDQPQHF; cdr3_nt: TGTGCCAGCTCACCACCGTGGACAGGGGGAGATCAGCCCCAGCATTTT; j_call: TRBJ1-5; clone_size: -; v_call: TRBV18; d_call: TRBD1
cdr3_aa: CASTGGGLQETQYF; cdr3_nt: TGTGCCAGCACCGGTGGGGGGCTCCAAGAGACCCAGTACTTC; j_call: TRBJ2-5; clone_size: -; v_call: TRBV12-3/TRBV12-4; d_call: -
cdr3_aa: CAISESALDTQYF; cdr3_nt: TGTGCCATCAGTGAGTCAGCCCTAGATACGCAGTATTTT; j_call: TRBJ2-3; clone_size: -; v_call: TRBV10-3; d_call: -
cdr3_aa: CASSFGLVTETQYF; cdr3_nt: TGTGCCAGCAGCTTTGGGCTAGTAACAGAGACCCAGTACTTC; j_call: TRBJ2-5; clone_size: -; v_call: TRBV7-9; d_call: -
cdr3_aa: CSARDVLQTPGLATDTQYF; cdr3_nt: TGCAGTGCTAGAGATGTTCTCCAAACCCCGGGACTAGCCACAGATACGCAGTATTTT; j_call: TRBJ2-3; clone_size: many; v_call: TRBV20-1; d_call: TRBD2
cdr3_aa: CSALKAGRNTEAFF; cdr3_nt: TGCAGTGCCCTGAAGGCCGGACGGAACACTGAAGCTTTCTTT; j_call: TRBJ1-1; clone_size: -; v_call: TRBV20-1; d_call: -
cdr3_aa: CASSYTLLAGGNTGELFF; cdr3_nt: TGTGCCAGCAGTTACACCCTACTAGCGGGAGGCAACACCGGGGAGCTGTTTTTT; j_call: TRBJ2-2; clone_size: many; v_call: TRBV6-5; d_call: TRBD2
cdr3_aa: CASSIRQGNTEAFF; cdr3_nt: TGTGCCAGCAGTATACGACAGGGGAACACTGAAGCTTTCTTT; j_call: TRBJ1-1; clone_size: -; v_call: TRBV2; d_call: TRBD1
cdr3_aa: CASSQDWVSGGDNEQFF; cdr3_nt: TGCGCCAGCAGCCAAGATTGGGTTAGCGGGGGGGACAATGAGCAGTTCTTC; j_call: TRBJ2-1; clone_size: many; v_call: TRBV4-1; d_call: TRBD2
cdr3_aa: CASSIRTGPYNEQFF; cdr3_nt: TGTGCCAGCAGCATACGGACAGGTCCCTACAATGAGCAGTTCTTC; j_call: TRBJ2-1; clone_size: many; v_call: TRBV9; d_call: TRBD1
cdr3_aa: CASSWGQVYNEQFF; cdr3_nt: TGTGCCAGCAGCTGGGGACAGGTTTACAATGAGCAGTTCTTC; j_call: TRBJ2-1; clone_size: -; v_call: TRBV11-1; d_call: TRBD1
cdr3_aa: CASSSLRPSGANVLTF; cdr3_nt: TGTGCCAGCAGCTCCCTGAGGCCATCAGGGGCCAACGTCCTGACTTTC; j_call: TRBJ2-6; clone_size: -; v_call: TRBV5-5; d_call: -
cdr3_aa: CASSYHGQGLSEAFF; cdr3_nt: TGTGCCAGCAGTTACCACGGACAGGGGTTATCTGAAGCTTTCTTT; j_call: TRBJ1-1; clone_size: once; v_call: TRBV27; d_call: TRBD1
cdr3_aa: CASSPRTGRLYEQYF; cdr3_nt: TGTGCCAGCAGCCCTAGGACAGGCCGACTCTACGAGCAGTACTTC; j_call: TRBJ2-7; clone_size: -; v_call: TRBV12-3/TRBV12-4; d_call: TRBD1
cdr3_aa: CSAQDRPGHGYTF; cdr3_nt: TGCAGTGCTCAGGACAGGCCAGGGCATGGCTACACCTTC; j_call: TRBJ1-2; clone_size: -; v_call: TRBV20-1; d_call: TRBD1
cdr3_aa: CASSSGREAGLSYEQYF; cdr3_nt: TGCGCCAGCAGCAGCGGACGGGAGGCGGGACTGTCCTACGAGCAGTACTTC; j_call: TRBJ2-7; clone_size: few; v_call: TRBV5-1; d_call: TRBD2
cdr3_aa: CATSDASGKRHEQYF; cdr3_nt: TGTGCCACCAGTGATGCTAGCGGGAAGAGGCACGAGCAGTACTTC; j_call: TRBJ2-7; clone_size: -; v_call: TRBV24-1; d_call: TRBD2
cdr3_aa: CASSGTVNEQYF; cdr3_nt: TGTGCCAGCAGCGGGACAGTAAACGAGCAGTACTTC; j_call: TRBJ2-7; clone_size: -; v_call: TRBV7-8; d_call: TRBD1
cdr3_aa: CASSLAPGVPTGELFF; cdr3_nt: TGTGCCAGCAGCTTAGCCCCGGGGGTTCCCACCGGGGAGCTGTTTTTT; j_call: TRBJ2-2; clone_size: many; v_call: TRBV7-3; d_call: -
cdr3_aa: CASSVGEGTQYF; cdr3_nt: TGTGCCAGCAGTGTAGGGGAGGGTACGCAGTATTTT; j_call: TRBJ2-3; clone_size: -; v_call: TRBV12-3/TRBV12-4; d_call: TRBD2
cdr3_aa: CASGDRGAPNQPQHF; cdr3_nt: TGTGCCAGCGGCGACCGGGGGGCGCCCAATCAGCCCCAGCATTTT; j_call: TRBJ1-5; clone_size: many; v_call: TRBV2; d_call: -
cdr3_aa: CATSAGTSGTRTDTQYF; cdr3_nt: TGTGCCACCAGTGCAGGGACTAGCGGGACCCGCACAGATACGCAGTATTTT; j_call: TRBJ2-3; clone_size: -; v_call: TRBV24-1; d_call: TRBD2
cdr3_aa: CASREVPGQLSNQPQHF; cdr3_nt: TGTGCCAGCAGAGAAGTCCCGGGACAGCTTAGCAATCAGCCCCAGCATTTT; j_call: TRBJ1-5; clone_size: -; v_call: TRBV12-3/TRBV12-4; d_call: TRBD1
cdr3_aa: CASGTLGYSPLHF; cdr3_nt: TGTGCCAGCGGAACTCTGGGCTATTCACCCCTCCACTTT; j_call: TRBJ1-6; clone_size: once; v_call: TRBV28; d_call: -
cdr3_aa: CASSLAEGSYGYTF; cdr3_nt: TGCGCCAGCAGCTTGGCCGAAGGATCCTATGGCTACACCTTC; j_call: TRBJ1-2; clone_size: -; v_call: TRBV5-1; d_call: -
cdr3_aa: CASSFPAVENSYEQYF; cdr3_nt: TGTGCCAGCAGCTTCCCTGCTGTTGAGAACTCCTACGAGCAGTACTTC; j_call: TRBJ2-7; clone_size: -; v_call: TRBV7-9; d_call: -
cdr3_aa: CASSDRGGLGDTQYF; cdr3_nt: TGTGCCAGCAGTGACCGGGGGGGCCTGGGAGATACGCAGTATTTT; j_call: TRBJ2-3; clone_size: -; v_call: TRBV2; d_call: TRBD2
cdr3_aa: CASSLGDRINQPQHF; cdr3_nt: TGTGCCAGCAGCTTAGGGGACAGAATTAATCAGCCCCAGCATTTT; j_call: TRBJ1-5; clone_size: -; v_call: TRBV7-2; d_call: TRBD1
cdr3_aa: CATSRGGGSYNEQFF; cdr3_nt: TGTGCCACCAGCAGAGGGGGGGGCTCCTACAATGAGCAGTTCTTC; j_call: TRBJ2-1; clone_size: -; v_call: TRBV15; d_call: TRBD2
cdr3_aa: CASSLGGRSSYNEQFF; cdr3_nt: TGTGCCAGCAGCTTGGGGGGCAGAAGCTCCTACAATGAGCAGTTCTTC; j_call: TRBJ2-1; clone_size: -; v_call: TRBV5-6; d_call: -